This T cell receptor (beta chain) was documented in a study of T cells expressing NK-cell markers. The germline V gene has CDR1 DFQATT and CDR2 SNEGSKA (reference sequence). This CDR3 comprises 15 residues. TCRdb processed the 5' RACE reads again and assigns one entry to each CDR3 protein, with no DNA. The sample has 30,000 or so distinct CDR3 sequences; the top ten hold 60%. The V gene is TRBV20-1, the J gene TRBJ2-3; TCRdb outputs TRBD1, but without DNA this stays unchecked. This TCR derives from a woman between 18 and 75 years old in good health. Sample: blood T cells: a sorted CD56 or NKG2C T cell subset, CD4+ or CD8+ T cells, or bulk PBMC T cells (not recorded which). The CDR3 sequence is CSARDPRSGTDTQYF.